This T cell receptor beta chain was sequenced in a study of blood T cell repertoires in COVID-19. Turning to the study itself: Acute and convalescent COVID-19 specimens originated in the United States, Italy and Spain.

Clones were sequenced by immunoSEQ multiplex PCR, and TCRdb holds only the in-frame ones, with some missing. The sample includes under 350,000 clones, about 92% of them seen just once. The sequencing sample was made of PBMCs or T cells enriched from blood (not recorded which). The sequence was collected from a man aged 55 to 70 who had recovered from COVID-19.

This chain's CDR3 is CSAGGSGANVLTF. DNA for the CDR3: TGCAGCGCAGGGGGCTCTGGGGCCAACGTCCTGACTTTC. This chain connects TRBV29-1 to TRBJ2-6, with 7 bases aligning to TRBD1. This CDR3 is 13 amino acids long. Germline CDR1 reads SQVTM; CDR2 reads ANQGSEA. V shed 7 bases, J shed 0 bases, and the junction held 0 bases outside the gene matches.